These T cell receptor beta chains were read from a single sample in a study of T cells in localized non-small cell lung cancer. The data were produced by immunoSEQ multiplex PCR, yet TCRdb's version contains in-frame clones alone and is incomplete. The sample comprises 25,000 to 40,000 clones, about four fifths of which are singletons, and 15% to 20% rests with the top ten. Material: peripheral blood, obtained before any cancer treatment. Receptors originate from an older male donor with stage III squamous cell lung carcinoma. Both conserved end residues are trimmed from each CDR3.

cdr3_aa: ASSAGGGVNNEQF; v_call: TRBV9; j_call: TRBJ2-1
cdr3_aa: ASRAKRVNTEAF; v_call: TRBV19; j_call: TRBJ1-1
cdr3_aa: ASSLGTGNTIY; v_call: TRBV11-2; j_call: TRBJ1-3
cdr3_aa: ASSAPGPRGTEAF; v_call: TRBV19; j_call: TRBJ1-1
cdr3_aa: ASSFYKNTEAF; v_call: TRBV6-5; j_call: TRBJ1-1
cdr3_aa: ASSLDGDGYT; v_call: TRBV4-3; j_call: TRBJ1-2
cdr3_aa: ASSTGSNQPQH; v_call: TRBV5-8; j_call: TRBJ1-5
cdr3_aa: ASSPPPGGWTEAF; v_call: TRBV7-9; j_call: TRBJ1-1
cdr3_aa: ASSVGGRANTEAF; v_call: TRBV9; j_call: TRBJ1-1
cdr3_aa: ASSEESPLSGNTIY; v_call: TRBV2; j_call: TRBJ1-3